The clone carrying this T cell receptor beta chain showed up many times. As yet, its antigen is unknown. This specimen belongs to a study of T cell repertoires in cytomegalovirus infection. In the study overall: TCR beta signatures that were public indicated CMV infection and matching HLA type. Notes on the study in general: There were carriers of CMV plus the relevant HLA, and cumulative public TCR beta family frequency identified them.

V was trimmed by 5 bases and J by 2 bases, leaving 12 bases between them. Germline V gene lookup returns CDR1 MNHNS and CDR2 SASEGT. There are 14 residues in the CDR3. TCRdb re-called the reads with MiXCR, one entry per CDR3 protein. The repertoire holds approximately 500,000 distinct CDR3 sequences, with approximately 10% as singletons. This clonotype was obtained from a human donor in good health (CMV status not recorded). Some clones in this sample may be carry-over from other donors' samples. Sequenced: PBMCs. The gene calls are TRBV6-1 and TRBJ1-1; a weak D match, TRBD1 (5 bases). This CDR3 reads CASSSHQGNTEAFF. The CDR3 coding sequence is TGTGCCAGCAGTTCACACCAGGGTAACACTGAAGCTTTCTTT.